These 19 T cell receptor beta chains share one sample of origin, sequenced in a study of glioma-infiltrating T cells. TCR alpha and beta CDR3 regions were amplified from RNA using iRepertoire nested multiplex PCR. MiXCR was run by TCRdb on the multiplex PCR reads, yielding one entry per CDR3 protein. Among about 400,000 distinct CDR3 sequences listed, about two fifths were seen once. The sample consisted of glioma tissue, nonneoplastic brain tissue, or PBMCs (not recorded which). These TCRs come from a human donor with low-grade glioma or glioblastoma, undergoing nonglioma brain surgery, or in good health (not recorded which).

The rearrangement uses TRBV11-1 and TRBJ1-1; TRBD1 aligns across 12 bases. The closer fit of TRBJ2-2 to the DNA end suggests the J call may be wrong. Per germline, CDR1 SGHAT and CDR2 FQDESV (reference sequence). The CDR3 covers 18 residues. The CDR3 bases are TGTGCCAGCAGTAGGGACAGGGGGCCTGGGTCGAACACCGGGGAGCTGTTTTTT. Translated, it gives CASSRDRGPGSNTGELFF.

This clonotype was observed a single time. A read error may explain this, as a much larger clone is one base away. The CDR3 DNA follows: TGCAGTGCCCCGATATCGGCCCCGGAGCAGTACTTC. It specifies CSAPISAPEQYF. This sequence joins TRBV20-1 and TRBJ2-7; D call uncertain. Trimming pared 6 bases from V and 7 bases from J, leaving 16 bases between. Germline V gene lookup returns CDR1 DFQATT and CDR2 SNEGSKA (reference sequence). The CDR3 sequence is 12 residues long.

The chain joins TRBV7-9 to TRBJ2-7; TRBD1 agrees at 8 bases. This CDR3 comprises 16 residues. Germline values: CDR1 SEHNR, CDR2 FQNEAQ (reference sequence). The V and J ends lost 3 bases and 7 bases, in that order; junction bases with no gene match: 14. CDR3 nucleotide sequence: TGTGCCAGCAGCTTTCCGACAGGGGCCTCCTCGGGGGAGCAGTACTTC. Protein: CASSFPTGASSGEQYF.

The genes are TRBV28 and TRBJ2-1; 8 nucleotides align to TRBD2. The CDR3 has 17 residues. CDR1 is MDHEN, CDR2 SYDVKM, per germline. J gave up 5 bases and V 3 bases, and 12 bases lay outside the gene matches. CDR3 sequence: CASSFLGGREADNEQFF. The CDR3 DNA reads as TGTGCCAGCAGTTTTCTTGGGGGGCGGGAGGCCGACAATGAGCAGTTCTTC.

This sequence joins TRBV3-1 and TRBJ2-7; perhaps D is TRBD1 or TRBD2 (5 bases each). The CDR3 is made up of 12 amino acids. The germline CDR1 and CDR2 sequences are LGHDT and YNNKEL (reference sequence). V lost 4 bases, J lost 5 bases, and 9 bases lay in between. The CDR3 loop reads CASSRDLHEQYF. DNA of the CDR3: TGTGCCAGCAGCCGGGACCTTCACGAGCAGTACTTC.

For this clonotype: The germline gene is not matched at one end of the junction; a read error may be the cause. The chain is built from TRBV14 and TRBJ2-5; no reliable D call. Germline lookup yields CDR1 SGHDN and CDR2 FVKESK. This CDR3 region has 13 residues. The CDR3 nucleotides read TGTGCCAGCAGCCAAAACCTGAGAGAGACCCAGTCCTTC. Its translation: CASSQNLRETQSF.

This clonotype was found a few times. The chain has TRBV25-1 and TRBJ2-1; no definite D call. The length of the CDR3 is 16 residues. Germline V gives CDR1 MGHDK, CDR2 SYGVNS. The V gene lost 1 base and the J gene lost 0 bases, with 10 bases spanning the gap. For the CDR3, the DNA is TGTGCCAGCAGTGAATGGCGTTCCAGCTCCTACAATGAGCAGTTCTTC. Its protein is CASSEWRSSSYNEQFF.

This clonotype showed up just a few times. This chain connects TRBV4-1 to TRBJ2-2, with D unresolved. This CDR3 has 15 amino acids. Germline V gene lookup returns CDR1 MGHRA and CDR2 YSYEKL. The V and J ends lost 3 bases and 3 bases respectively, with 11 bases between them. The CDR3 region has the DNA TGCGCCAGCAGCCACCCCACCCTAGACACCGGGGAGCTGTTTTTT. Its translation is CASSHPTLDTGELFF.

CDR3 DNA: TGTGCCACCAGTGAACTCCAGGGAAAGGGGGATACGCAGTATTTT. It specifies CATSELQGKGDTQYF. V usage is TRBV24-1 and J usage is TRBJ2-3; possible D gene TRBD1, 5 bases. Germline V lookup: CDR1 KGHDR, CDR2 SFDVKD. The CDR3 contains 15 residues. V lost 4 bases, J lost 6 bases, and 16 bases lay in between.

The chain employs TRBV5-4 and TRBJ2-3, with 15 bases fitting TRBD2. The CDR3 extends over 18 amino acids. Germline CDR1 is SGHNT and CDR2 is YYREEE (reference sequence). Unmatched junction bases numbered 14, after V lost 2 bases and J lost 10 bases. The CDR3 loop is CASSFKGDGLAGGKAQYF. CDR3 bases: TGTGCCAGCAGCTTTAAGGGAGACGGACTAGCGGGAGGGAAGGCGCAGTATTTT.

This clonotype was recorded many times. The genes are TRBV20-1 and TRBJ1-1; 8 bases line up with TRBD1. Germline trimming cut 6 bases from V and 5 bases from J; bases unmatched to any gene: 11. Germline CDR1 DFQATT, CDR2 SNEGSKA (reference sequence). This CDR3 spans 14 amino acids. CDR3: CSALAGQGDTEAFF. The CDR3 DNA is TGCAGTGCCCTGGCCGGACAGGGTGATACTGAAGCTTTCTTT.

This clonotype was seen at least ten times. The CDR3 region has the DNA TGTGCCAGCAGAAGAACAGGGGTCGAGACCCAGTACTTC. Translation: CASRRTGVETQYF. This chain links TRBV27 with TRBJ2-5; TRBD1 matches 7 bases. Per germline, CDR1 MNHEY and CDR2 SMNVEV (reference sequence). V dropped 6 bases and J dropped 5; count of bases not matched to a gene: 6. The CDR3 is 13 amino acids.

The sample holds a few counts of this clonotype. The chain recombines TRBV4-1 with TRBJ2-4; no clear D gene. The V gene lost 0 bases and the J gene lost 0 bases, with 12 bases spanning the gap. CDR1 MGHRA and CDR2 YSYEKL come from the germline V gene. This CDR3 region has 17 residues. The CDR3 DNA reads as TGCGCCAGCAGCCAAGAGGTAGCAGGCTTAGCCAAAAACATTCAGTACTTC. This translates into CASSQEVAGLAKNIQYF.

As to this clonotype: This may stem from a read error, because a much larger clone lies one nucleotide away. The V call is TRBV27, the J call TRBJ2-3, with D unresolved. Germline V CDR1 and CDR2: MNHEY, SMNVEV (reference sequence). The CDR3 is made up of 17 amino acids. V gave up 3 bases and J gave up 0 bases, with 16 bases separating them. The CDR3 nucleotides are TGTGCCAGCAGTTTCTTTGTCCCACTCTCTAGCACAGATACGCAGTATTTT. It is translated as CASSFFVPLSSTDTQYF.

Remarks on this clonotype: A much more abundant neighbour one base away suggests this may be a read error. In this CDR3 the conserved last residue, phenylalanine or tryptophan, is missing, so a read error is likely. V is TRBV7-2 and J is TRBJ1-1, with 7 bases matching TRBD1. V dropped 5 bases and J dropped 0; count of bases not matched to a gene: 9. From germline, CDR1 is SGHTA and CDR2 FQGNSA. The CDR3 totals 16 residues. The CDR3 region has the DNA TGTGCCAGCAGCCTACGCCCGGGACAGCTGAACACTGAAGCTTTCTCT. It yields the protein CASSLRPGQLNTEAFS.

This clonotype was counted a few times. The CDR3 region is CSARAPNREGGGYTF. For the CDR3, the DNA is TGCAGTGCTAGAGCCCCAAACAGGGAAGGCGGAGGCTACACCTTC. V and J are TRBV20-1 and TRBJ1-2, with D perhaps TRBD1 (6 bases). Germline assignment: CDR1 DFQATT and CDR2 SNEGSKA (reference sequence). The CDR3 covers 15 residues. The V gene lost 1 base and the J gene lost 8 bases, with 20 bases spanning the gap.

V gene TRBV5-6 combines with J gene TRBJ2-4; D not resolved. V was trimmed by 4 bases and J by 3 bases, leaving 11 bases between them. The CDR3 covers 14 residues. Germline assignment: CDR1 SGHDT and CDR2 YYEEEE. The CDR3 here is CASSSDQDKNIQYF. In DNA form, the CDR3 reads TGTGCCAGCAGCAGTGATCAGGACAAAAACATTCAGTACTTC. Full variable domain (rest looked up from reference TRBV5-6 and TRBJ2-4): DAGVTQSPTHLIKTRGQQVTLRCSPKSGHDTVSWYQQALGQGPQFIFQYYEEEERQRGNFPDRFSGHQFPNYSSELNVNALLLGDSALYLCASSSDQDKNIQYFGAGTRLSVL.

Concerning this clonotype: A clone one base away is much larger, so this may be a read error. The chain uses TRBV27 and TRBJ2-7, with TRBD2 matching over 8 bases. This CDR3 has 13 residues. Germline V lookup: CDR1 MNHEY, CDR2 SMNVEV (reference sequence). Written as DNA, the CDR3 is TGTACCAGCATGCCCATAGCGGGGAACGAGCAGTACTTC. The encoded protein is CTSMPIAGNEQYF.

This chain joins TRBV20-1 and TRBJ2-5; D unclear. The CDR3 contains 11 residues. The germline V gene has CDR1 DFQATT and CDR2 SNEGSKA (reference sequence). Trimming removed 5 bases at V and 5 bases at J, with 9 bases between. The CDR3 here is CSAQPFETQYF. The CDR3 DNA follows: TGCAGTGCTCAGCCTTTTGAGACCCAGTACTTC.